Listed below are T cell receptor beta chains from one sample, sequenced in a study of blood T cell repertoires in COVID-19. Repertoires were generated with immunoSEQ multiplex PCR, while TCRdb's copy carries only in-frame clones and drops some. The repertoire has some 160,000 clones, 88% of them found once; the top ten carry about 2.1%. The sequenced sample was peripheral blood. These receptors all come from a man in his fifties or sixties who had recovered from COVID-19. CDR3s include the opening cysteine and the closing phenylalanine or tryptophan. The D gene is left open where the match is weak. Clone size is shown for a subset of rows, as once, few, many or a class of expanded clone.

size	V	J	D	DNA	CDR3
-	TRBV27	TRBJ1-6	TRBD1	TGTGCCAGCAGTTTGGGACAGGGAGAATCACCCCTCCACTTT	CASSLGQGESPLHF
-	TRBV30	TRBJ2-3	TRBD2	TGTGCCTGGACTAGCGGGGGGGCCAATACGCAGTATTTT	CAWTSGGANTQYF
-	TRBV5-1	TRBJ2-3	TRBD2	TGCGCCAGCGGGAAGCGGGGGCAAGGTATGGATACGCAGTATTTT	CASGKRGQGMDTQYF
-	TRBV9	TRBJ2-5	-	TGTGCCAGCAGCCCCCACGGGAGCGCAATGCAAGAGACCCAGTACTTC	CASSPHGSAMQETQYF
-	TRBV5-1	TRBJ1-2	TRBD1	TGCGCCAGCAGCCTGGGACAGGGTCGCGCAGGCTACACCTTC	CASSLGQGRAGYTF
-	TRBV28	TRBJ2-7	TRBD1	TGTGCCAGCAGTGCGCTGGACAGGGCTTACGAGCAGTACTTC	CASSALDRAYEQYF
-	TRBV28	TRBJ2-7	TRBD1	TGTGCCAGCAGCCCCGGGGGACAGGGATCCTACGAGCAGTACTTC	CASSPGGQGSYEQYF
-	TRBV7-2	TRBJ1-4	TRBD1	TGTGCCAGCAGCTTAGCGCTCGGGACAGGGAATGAAAAACTGTTTTTT	CASSLALGTGNEKLFF
-	TRBV6-5	TRBJ1-1	-	TGTGCCAGCAGACGGGGACAAATGAACACTGAAGCTTTCTTT	CASRRGQMNTEAFF
-	TRBV7-9	TRBJ2-3	TRBD2	TGTGCCAGCCGCCGGGTAGCGGGCTACACAGATACGCAGTATTTT	CASRRVAGYTDTQYF
-	TRBV18	TRBJ2-4	-	TGTGCCAGCTCACCACGTGAGGGTGCCAAAAACATTCAGTACTTC	CASSPREGAKNIQYF
-	TRBV5-6	TRBJ2-5	-	TGTGCCAGCAGCTATGGACTCTCGGGGACCCAGTACTTC	CASSYGLSGTQYF
-	TRBV5-5	TRBJ2-1	-	TGTGCCAGCAGCTTGGTGCCAGTCGGCGGCTCCTACAATGAGCAGTTCTTC	CASSLVPVGGSYNEQFF
-	TRBV12-3/TRBV12-4	TRBJ2-2	TRBD2	TGTGCCAGCAGTCCGGGGGGTTTCGGGGAGCTGTTTTTT	CASSPGGFGELFF
-	TRBV24-1	TRBJ2-3	-	TGTGCCACCAGTGATCCGCCCCTGGGCACGCAGTATTTT	CATSDPPLGTQYF
-	TRBV6-6	TRBJ2-1	TRBD1	TGTGCCAGCAGTCGAACGTGGACAGGGGGCAACAATGAGCAGTTCTTC	CASSRTWTGGNNEQFF
-	TRBV2	TRBJ1-5	TRBD1	TGTGCCAGCAGTGAAGGCGGGACAGGGAGTCAGCCCCAGCATTTT	CASSEGGTGSQPQHF
-	TRBV21-1	TRBJ2-1	-	TGTGCCAGCTCAGCCCCTCAGGTTAATGAGCAGTTCTTC	CASSAPQVNEQFF
-	TRBV29-1	TRBJ1-4	-	TGCAGCGTTCTAGGGGCGGGGAATGAAAAACTGTTTTTT	CSVLGAGNEKLFF
-	TRBV20-1	TRBJ1-5	-	TGCAGTGCTAGTAGGGGGGGGCGCGAGGGTCAGCCCCAGCATTTT	CSASRGGREGQPQHF
-	TRBV19	TRBJ2-7	TRBD1	TGTGCCAGTAGTTCGACCGGACAGGGGGCCCACGAGCAGTACTTC	CASSSTGQGAHEQYF
once	TRBV5-4	TRBJ2-5	TRBD2	TGTGCCAGCAGCTCGTTGCTAGCGGGCCCCCAAGAGACCCAGTACTTC	CASSSLLAGPQETQYF
-	TRBV7-9	TRBJ2-1	TRBD1	TGTGCCAGCAGCTTAGATCGGACAGGGGGTCGGAATGAGCAGTTCTTC	CASSLDRTGGRNEQFF
-	TRBV14	TRBJ1-2	-	TGTGCCAGCAGCCCAGACCTATACTATGGCTACACCTTC	CASSPDLYYGYTF
-	TRBV4-1	TRBJ2-5	-	TGCGCCAGCAGCCAAGATCGGTTGGAGGAGACCCAGTACTTC	CASSQDRLEETQYF
-	TRBV7-6	TRBJ1-2	TRBD1	TGTGCCAGCAGCCAGAGCCAGGGGGCTCTTGGCTACACCTTC	CASSQSQGALGYTF